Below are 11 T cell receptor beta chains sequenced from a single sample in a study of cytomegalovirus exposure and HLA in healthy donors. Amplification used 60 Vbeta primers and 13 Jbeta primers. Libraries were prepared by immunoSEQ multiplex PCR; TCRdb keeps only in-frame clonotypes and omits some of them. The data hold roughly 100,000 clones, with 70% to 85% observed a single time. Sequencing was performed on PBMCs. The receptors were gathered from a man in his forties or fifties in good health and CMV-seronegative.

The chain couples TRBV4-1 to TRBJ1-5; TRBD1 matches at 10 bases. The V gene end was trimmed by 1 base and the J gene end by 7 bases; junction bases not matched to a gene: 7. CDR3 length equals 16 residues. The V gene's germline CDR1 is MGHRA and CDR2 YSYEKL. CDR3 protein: CASSQGTGGRLQPQHF. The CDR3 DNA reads TGCGCCAGCAGCCAAGGGACAGGGGGTCGGTTGCAGCCCCAGCATTTT.

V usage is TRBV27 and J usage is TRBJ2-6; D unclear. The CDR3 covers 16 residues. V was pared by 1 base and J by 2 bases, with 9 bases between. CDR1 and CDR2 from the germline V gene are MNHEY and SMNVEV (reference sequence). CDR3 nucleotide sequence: TGTGCCAGCAGTTTATATCGGTTAGCTGGGGCCAACGTCCTGACTTTC. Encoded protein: CASSLYRLAGANVLTF.

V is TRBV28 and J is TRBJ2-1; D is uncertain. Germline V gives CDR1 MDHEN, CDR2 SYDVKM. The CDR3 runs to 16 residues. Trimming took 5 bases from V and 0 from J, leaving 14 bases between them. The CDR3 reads CASSPPFLSSYNEQFF. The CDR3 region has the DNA TGTGCCAGCAGTCCCCCCTTCCTGAGCTCCTACAATGAGCAGTTCTTC.

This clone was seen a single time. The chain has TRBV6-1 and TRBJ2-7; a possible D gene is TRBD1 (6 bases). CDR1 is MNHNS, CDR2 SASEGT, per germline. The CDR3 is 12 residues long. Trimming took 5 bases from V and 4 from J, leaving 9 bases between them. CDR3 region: CASSLQGYEQYF. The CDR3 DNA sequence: TGTGCCAGCAGTTTACAGGGATACGAGCAGTACTTC.

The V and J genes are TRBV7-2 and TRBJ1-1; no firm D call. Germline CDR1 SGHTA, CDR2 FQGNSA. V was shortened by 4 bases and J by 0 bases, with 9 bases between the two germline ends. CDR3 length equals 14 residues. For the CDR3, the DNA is TGTGCCAGCAGCTCGGGATTTATGAACACTGAAGCTTTCTTT. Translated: CASSSGFMNTEAFF.

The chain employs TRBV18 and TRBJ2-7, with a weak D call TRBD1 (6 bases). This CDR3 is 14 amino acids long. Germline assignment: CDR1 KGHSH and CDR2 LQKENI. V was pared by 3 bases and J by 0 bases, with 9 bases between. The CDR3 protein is CASSPVDSSYEQYF. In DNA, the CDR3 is TGTGCCAGCTCACCCGTGGACAGCTCCTACGAGCAGTACTTC.

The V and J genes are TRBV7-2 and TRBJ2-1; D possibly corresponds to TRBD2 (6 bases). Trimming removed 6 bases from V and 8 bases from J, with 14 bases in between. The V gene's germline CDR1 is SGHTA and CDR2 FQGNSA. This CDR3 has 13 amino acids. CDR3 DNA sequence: TGTGCCAGCAGTCCAAGGGACTCCGATGAGCAGTTCTTC. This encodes CASSPRDSDEQFF.

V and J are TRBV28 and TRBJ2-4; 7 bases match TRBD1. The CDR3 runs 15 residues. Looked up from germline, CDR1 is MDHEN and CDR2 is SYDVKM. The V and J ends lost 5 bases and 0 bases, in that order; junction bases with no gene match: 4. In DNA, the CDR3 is TGTGCCAGCAGTGGACAGGATATAGCCAAAAACATTCAGTACTTC. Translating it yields CASSGQDIAKNIQYF. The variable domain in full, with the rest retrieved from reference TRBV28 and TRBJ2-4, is DVKVTQSSRYLVKRTGEKVFLECVQDMDHENMFWYRQDPGLGLRLIYFSYDVKMKEKGDIPEGYSVSREKKERFSLILESASTNQTSMYLCASSGQDIAKNIQYFGAGTRLSVL.

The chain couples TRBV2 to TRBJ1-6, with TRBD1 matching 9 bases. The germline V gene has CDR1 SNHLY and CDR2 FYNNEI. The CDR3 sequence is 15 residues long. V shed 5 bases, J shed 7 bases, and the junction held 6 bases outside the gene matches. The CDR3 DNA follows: TGTGCCAGCAGTTCCTCCGGGACAGGGAATTCACCCCTCCACTTT. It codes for CASSSSGTGNSPLHF.

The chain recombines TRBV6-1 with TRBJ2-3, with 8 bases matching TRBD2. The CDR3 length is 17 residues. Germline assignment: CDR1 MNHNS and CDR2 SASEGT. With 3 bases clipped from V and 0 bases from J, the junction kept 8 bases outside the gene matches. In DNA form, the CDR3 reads TGTGCCAGCAGTGAGGGGGCCGGGACTAGAAGCACAGATACGCAGTATTTT. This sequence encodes CASSEGAGTRSTDTQYF.

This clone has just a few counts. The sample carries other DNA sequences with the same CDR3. CDR3 in amino acids: CASSFGENTGELFF. CDR3 in DNA: TGTGCCAGCAGTTTCGGGGAGAACACCGGGGAGCTGTTTTTT. The chain employs TRBV28 and TRBJ2-2, with D possibly matching TRBD2 (5 bases). From germline, CDR1 is MDHEN and CDR2 SYDVKM. The V gene lost 3 bases and the J gene lost 1 base, with 6 bases spanning the gap. This CDR3 is built from 14 residues.